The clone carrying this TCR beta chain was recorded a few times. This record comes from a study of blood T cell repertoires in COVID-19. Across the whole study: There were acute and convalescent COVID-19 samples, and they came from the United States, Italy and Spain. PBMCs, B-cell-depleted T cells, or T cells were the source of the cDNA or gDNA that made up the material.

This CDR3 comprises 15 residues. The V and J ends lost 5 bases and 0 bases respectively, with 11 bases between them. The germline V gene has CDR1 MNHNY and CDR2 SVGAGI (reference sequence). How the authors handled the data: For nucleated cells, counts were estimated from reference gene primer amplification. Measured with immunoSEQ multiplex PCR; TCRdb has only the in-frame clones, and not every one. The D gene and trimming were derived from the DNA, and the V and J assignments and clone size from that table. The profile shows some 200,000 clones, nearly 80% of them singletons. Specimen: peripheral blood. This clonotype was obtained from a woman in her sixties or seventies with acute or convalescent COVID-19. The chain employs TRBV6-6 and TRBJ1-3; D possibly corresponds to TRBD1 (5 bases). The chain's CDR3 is CASSRDSSSGNTIYF. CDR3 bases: TGTGCCAGCAGTCGGGACTCAAGCTCTGGAAACACCATATATTTT.